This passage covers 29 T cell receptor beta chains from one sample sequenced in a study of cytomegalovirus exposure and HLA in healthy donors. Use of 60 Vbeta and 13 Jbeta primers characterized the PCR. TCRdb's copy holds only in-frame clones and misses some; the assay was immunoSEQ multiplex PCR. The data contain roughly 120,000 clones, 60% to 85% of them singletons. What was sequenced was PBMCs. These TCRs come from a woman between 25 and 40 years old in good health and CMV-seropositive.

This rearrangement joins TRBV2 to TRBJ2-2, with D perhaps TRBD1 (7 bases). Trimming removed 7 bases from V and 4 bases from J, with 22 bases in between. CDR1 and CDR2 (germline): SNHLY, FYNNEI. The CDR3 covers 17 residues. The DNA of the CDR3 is TGTGCCAGCACCTCCTTTCAGGGGGGCCGGGGCACCGGGGAGCTGTTTTTT. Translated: CASTSFQGGRGTGELFF.

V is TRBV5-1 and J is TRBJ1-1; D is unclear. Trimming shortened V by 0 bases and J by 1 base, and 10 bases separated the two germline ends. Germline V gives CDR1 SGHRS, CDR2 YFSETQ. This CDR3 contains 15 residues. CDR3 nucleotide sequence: TGCGCCAGCAGCTTGGGGGCAGCCCCGAACACTGAAGCTTTCTTT. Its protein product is CASSLGAAPNTEAFF.

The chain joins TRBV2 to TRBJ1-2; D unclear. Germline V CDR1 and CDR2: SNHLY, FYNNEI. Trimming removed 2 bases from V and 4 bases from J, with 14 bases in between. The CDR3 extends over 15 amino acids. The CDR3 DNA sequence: TGTGCCAGCAGTGAATCGGCAGGCACGCTCTATGGCTACACCTTC. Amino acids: CASSESAGTLYGYTF. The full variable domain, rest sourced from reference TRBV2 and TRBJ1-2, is EPEVTQTPSHQVTQMGQEVILRCVPISNHLYFYWYRQILGQKVEFLVSFYNNEISEKSEIFDDQFSVERPDGSNFTLKIRSTKLEDSAMYFCASSESAGTLYGYTFGSGTRLTVV.

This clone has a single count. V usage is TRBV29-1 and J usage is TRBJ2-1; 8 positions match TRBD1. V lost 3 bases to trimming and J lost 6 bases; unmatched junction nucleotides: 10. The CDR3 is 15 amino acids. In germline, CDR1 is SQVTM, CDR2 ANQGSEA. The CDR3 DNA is TGCAGCGTTGACGGACAGGGCCATGACCTCAATGAGCAGTTCTTC. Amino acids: CSVDGQGHDLNEQFF.

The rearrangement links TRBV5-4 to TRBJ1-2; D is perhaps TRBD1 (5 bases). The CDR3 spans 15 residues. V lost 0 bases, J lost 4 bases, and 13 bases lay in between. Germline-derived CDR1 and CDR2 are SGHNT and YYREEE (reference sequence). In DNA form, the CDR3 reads TGTGCCAGCAGCTTGGCTGTAGGGACTACCTATGGCTACACCTTC. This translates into CASSLAVGTTYGYTF.

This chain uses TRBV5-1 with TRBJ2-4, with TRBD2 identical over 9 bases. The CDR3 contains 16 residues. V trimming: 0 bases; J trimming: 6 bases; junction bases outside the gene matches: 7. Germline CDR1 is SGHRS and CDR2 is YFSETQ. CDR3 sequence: CASSLASSGAGNIQYF. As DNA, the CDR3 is TGCGCCAGCAGCTTGGCTTCTAGCGGGGCGGGAAACATTCAGTACTTC. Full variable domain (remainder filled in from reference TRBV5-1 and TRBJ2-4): KAGVTQTPRYLIKTRGQQVTLSCSPISGHRSVSWYQQTPGQGLQFLFEYFSETQRNKGNFPGRFSGRQFSNSRSEMNVSTLELGDSALYLCASSLASSGAGNIQYFGAGTRLSVL.

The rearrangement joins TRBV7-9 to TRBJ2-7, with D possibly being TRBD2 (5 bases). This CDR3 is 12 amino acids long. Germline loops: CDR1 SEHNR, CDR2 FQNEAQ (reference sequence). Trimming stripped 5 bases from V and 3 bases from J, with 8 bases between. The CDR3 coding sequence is TGTGCCAGCAGCAACGGGGTCTACGAGCAGTACTTC. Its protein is CASSNGVYEQYF. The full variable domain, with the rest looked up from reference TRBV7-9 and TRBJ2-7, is DTGVSQNPRHKITKRGQNVTFRCDPISEHNRLYWYRQTLGQGPEFLTYFQNEAQLEKSRLLSDRFSAERPKGSFSTLEIQRTEQGDSAMYLCASSNGVYEQYFGPGTRLTVT.

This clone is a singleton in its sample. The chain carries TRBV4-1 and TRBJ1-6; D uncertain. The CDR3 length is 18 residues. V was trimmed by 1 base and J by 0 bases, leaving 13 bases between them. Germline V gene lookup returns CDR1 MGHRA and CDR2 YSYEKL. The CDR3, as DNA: TGCGCCAGCAGCCAAGCCCCAGGCACGAGCTCCTATAATTCACCCCTCCACTTT. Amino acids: CASSQAPGTSSYNSPLHF.

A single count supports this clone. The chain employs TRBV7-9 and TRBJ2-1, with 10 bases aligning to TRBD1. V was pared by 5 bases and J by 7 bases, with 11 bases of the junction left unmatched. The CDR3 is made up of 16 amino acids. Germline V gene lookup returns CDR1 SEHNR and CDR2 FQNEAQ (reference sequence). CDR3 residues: CASSVMGTGARNEQFF. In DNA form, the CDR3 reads TGTGCCAGCAGCGTGATGGGGACAGGGGCCCGGAATGAGCAGTTCTTC.

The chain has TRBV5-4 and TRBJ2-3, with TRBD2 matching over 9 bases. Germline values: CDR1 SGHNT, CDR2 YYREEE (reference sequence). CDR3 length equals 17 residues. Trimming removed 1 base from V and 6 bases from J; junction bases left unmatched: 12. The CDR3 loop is CASSLWGRRGGRDTQYF. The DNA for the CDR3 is TGTGCCAGCAGCTTGTGGGGGCGGCGGGGGGGCCGGGATACGCAGTATTTT. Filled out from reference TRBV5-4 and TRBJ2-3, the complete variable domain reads ETGVTQSPTHLIKTRGQQVTLRCSSQSGHNTVSWYQQALGQGPQFIFQYYREEENGRGNFPPRFSGLQFPNYSSELNVNALELDDSALYLCASSLWGRRGGRDTQYFGPGTRLTVL.

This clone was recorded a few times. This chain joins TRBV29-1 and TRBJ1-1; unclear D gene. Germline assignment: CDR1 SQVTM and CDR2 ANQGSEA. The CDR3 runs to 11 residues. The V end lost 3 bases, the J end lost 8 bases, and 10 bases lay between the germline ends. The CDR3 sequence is CSVESLREAFF. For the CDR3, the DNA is TGCAGCGTTGAGAGCCTTCGGGAAGCTTTCTTT.

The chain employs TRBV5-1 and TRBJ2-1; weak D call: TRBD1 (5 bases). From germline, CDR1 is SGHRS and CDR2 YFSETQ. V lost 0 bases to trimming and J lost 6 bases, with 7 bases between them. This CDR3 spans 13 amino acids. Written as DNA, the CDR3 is TGCGCCAGCAGCTTGGGGGGCCTCAATGAGCAGTTCTTC. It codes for CASSLGGLNEQFF.

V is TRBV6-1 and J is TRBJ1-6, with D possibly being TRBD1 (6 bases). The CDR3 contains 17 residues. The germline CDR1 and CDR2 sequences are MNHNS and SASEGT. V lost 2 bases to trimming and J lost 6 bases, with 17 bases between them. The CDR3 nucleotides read TGTGCCAGCAGTGAATGGGGGCGTCCAGATCTTAATTCACCCCTCCACTTT. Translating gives CASSEWGRPDLNSPLHF.

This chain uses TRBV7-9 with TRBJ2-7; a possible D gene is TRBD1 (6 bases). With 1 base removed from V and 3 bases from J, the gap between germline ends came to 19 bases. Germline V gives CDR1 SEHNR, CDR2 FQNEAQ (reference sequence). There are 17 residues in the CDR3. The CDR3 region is CASSLDPLITGFYEQYF. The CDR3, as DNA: TGTGCCAGCAGCTTAGACCCCCTCATCACAGGGTTCTACGAGCAGTACTTC.

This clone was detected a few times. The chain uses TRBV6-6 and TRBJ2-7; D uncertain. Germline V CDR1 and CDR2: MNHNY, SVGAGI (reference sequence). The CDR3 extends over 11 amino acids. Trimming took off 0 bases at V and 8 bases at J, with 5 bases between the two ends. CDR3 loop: CASSYSQKQYF. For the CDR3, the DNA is TGTGCCAGCAGTTACTCACAGAAGCAGTACTTC.

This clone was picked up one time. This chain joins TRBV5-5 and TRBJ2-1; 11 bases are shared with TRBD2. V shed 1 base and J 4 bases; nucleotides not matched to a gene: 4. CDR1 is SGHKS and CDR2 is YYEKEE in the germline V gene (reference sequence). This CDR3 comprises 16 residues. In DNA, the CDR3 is TGTGCCAGCAGCTTGTCGGCTAGCGGGGGGTACAATGAGCAGTTCTTC. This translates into CASSLSASGGYNEQFF.

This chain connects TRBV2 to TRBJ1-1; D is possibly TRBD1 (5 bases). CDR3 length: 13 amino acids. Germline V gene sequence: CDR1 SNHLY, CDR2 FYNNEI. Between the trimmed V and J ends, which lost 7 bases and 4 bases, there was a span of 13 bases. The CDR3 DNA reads TGTGCCAGCACGAGCTCGGGGGGCACTGAAGCTTTCTTT. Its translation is CASTSSGGTEAFF. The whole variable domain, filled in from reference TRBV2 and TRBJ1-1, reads EPEVTQTPSHQVTQMGQEVILRCVPISNHLYFYWYRQILGQKVEFLVSFYNNEISEKSEIFDDQFSVERPDGSNFTLKIRSTKLEDSAMYFCASTSSGGTEAFFGQGTRLTVV.

The CDR3 spells CASSLSGLAETQYF. CDR3 sequence (DNA): TGTGCCAGCAGTTTATCCGGACTAGCGGAGACCCAGTACTTC. The chain uses TRBV28 and TRBJ2-5; 9 positions match TRBD2. CDR1 is MDHEN and CDR2 is SYDVKM in the germline V gene. The V and J ends lost 1 base and 5 bases, in that order; junction bases with no gene match: 2. The length of the CDR3 is 14 residues.

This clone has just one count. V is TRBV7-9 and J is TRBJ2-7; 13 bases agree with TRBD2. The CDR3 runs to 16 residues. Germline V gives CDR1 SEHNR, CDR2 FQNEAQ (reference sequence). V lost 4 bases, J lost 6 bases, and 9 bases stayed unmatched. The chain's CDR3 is CASSYRDGLAGAEQYF. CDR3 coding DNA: TGTGCCAGCAGCTATAGAGATGGACTAGCGGGGGCCGAGCAGTACTTC.

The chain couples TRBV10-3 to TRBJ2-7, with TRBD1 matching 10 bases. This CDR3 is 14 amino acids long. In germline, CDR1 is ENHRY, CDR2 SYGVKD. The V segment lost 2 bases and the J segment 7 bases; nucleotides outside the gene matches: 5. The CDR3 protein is CAISEPGTGVEQYF. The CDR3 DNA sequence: TGTGCCATCAGTGAGCCCGGGACAGGGGTAGAGCAGTACTTC.

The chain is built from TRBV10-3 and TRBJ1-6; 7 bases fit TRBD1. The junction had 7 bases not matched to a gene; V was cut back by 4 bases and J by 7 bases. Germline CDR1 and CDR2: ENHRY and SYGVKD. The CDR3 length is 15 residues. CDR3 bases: TGTGCCATCAGTGTGGACAGGCCGAGGAATTCACCCCTCCACTTT. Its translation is CAISVDRPRNSPLHF.

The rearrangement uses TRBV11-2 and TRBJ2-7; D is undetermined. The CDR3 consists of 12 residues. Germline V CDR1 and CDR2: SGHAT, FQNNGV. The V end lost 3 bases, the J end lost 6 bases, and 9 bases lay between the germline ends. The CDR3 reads CASSFSNGEQYF. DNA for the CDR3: TGTGCCAGCAGCTTTTCTAATGGCGAGCAGTACTTC.

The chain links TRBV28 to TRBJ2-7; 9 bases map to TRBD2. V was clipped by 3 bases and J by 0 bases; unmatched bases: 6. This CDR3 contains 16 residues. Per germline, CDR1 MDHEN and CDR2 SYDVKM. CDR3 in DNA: TGTGCCAGCAGTTTCTCCCTAGCGGGACTCTCCTACGAGCAGTACTTC. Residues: CASSFSLAGLSYEQYF.

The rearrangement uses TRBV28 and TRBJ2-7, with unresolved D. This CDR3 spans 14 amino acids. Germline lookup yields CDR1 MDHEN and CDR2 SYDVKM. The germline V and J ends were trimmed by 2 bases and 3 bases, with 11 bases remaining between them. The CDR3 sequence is CASSLEATLYEQYF. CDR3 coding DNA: TGTGCCAGCAGTTTAGAGGCCACCCTCTACGAGCAGTACTTC.

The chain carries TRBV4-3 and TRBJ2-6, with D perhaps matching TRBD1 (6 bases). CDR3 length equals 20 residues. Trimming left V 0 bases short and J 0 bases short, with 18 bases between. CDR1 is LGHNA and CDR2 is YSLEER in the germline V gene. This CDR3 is CASSQDPGVRGFSGANVLTF. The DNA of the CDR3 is TGCGCCAGCAGCCAAGATCCAGGGGTACGGGGTTTCTCTGGGGCCAACGTCCTGACTTTC.

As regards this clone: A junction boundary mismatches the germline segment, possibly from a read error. CDR3 sequence: CASRNRWDSPNHGYTF. As DNA, the CDR3 is TGTGCCAGCAGGAACCGTTGGGACAGTCCTAACCATGGCTACACCTTC. The V and J genes are TRBV28 and TRBJ1-2, with TRBD1 matching over 7 bases. The germline CDR1 and CDR2 sequences are MDHEN and SYDVKM. The CDR3 has 16 amino acids.

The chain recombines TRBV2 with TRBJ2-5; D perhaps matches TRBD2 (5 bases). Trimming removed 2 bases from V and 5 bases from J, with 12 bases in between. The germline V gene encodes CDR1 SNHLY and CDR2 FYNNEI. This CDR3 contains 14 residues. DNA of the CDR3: TGTGCCAGCAGTGAAACTCGGGATTCGGAGACCCAGTACTTC. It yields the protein CASSETRDSETQYF.

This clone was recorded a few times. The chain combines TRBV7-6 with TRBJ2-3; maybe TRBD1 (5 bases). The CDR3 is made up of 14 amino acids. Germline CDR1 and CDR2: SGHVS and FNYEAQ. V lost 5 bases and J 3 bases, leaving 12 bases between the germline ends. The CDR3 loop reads CASSLSAGTDTQYF. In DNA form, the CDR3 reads TGTGCCAGCAGCCTGTCCGCAGGGACAGATACGCAGTATTTT. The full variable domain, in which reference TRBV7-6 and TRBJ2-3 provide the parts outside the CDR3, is GAGVSQSPRYKVTKRGQDVALRCDPISGHVSLYWYRQALGQGPEFLTYFNYEAQQDKSGLPNDRFSAERPEGSISTLTIQRTEQRDSAMYRCASSLSAGTDTQYFGPGTRLTVL.

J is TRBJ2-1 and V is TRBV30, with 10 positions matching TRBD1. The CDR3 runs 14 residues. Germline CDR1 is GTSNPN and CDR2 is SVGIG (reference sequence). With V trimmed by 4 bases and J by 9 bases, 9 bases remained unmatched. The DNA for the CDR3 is TGTGCCTGGACCTACGGGACAGGGGTAGGTGAGCAGTTCTTC. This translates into CAWTYGTGVGEQFF.